This TCR beta chain emerged from a study of somatic mutations in cytotoxic T cells in rheumatoid arthritis. About the study: Blood (around 27 ml EDTA) from each patient was taken right after diagnosis, before any treatment. Certain T-cell populations stained with V beta antibodies were FACS-sorted to nearly 100% purity, and V beta1+ cells were TCRB-sequenced.

About this clone itself: What it binds is not known.

The table came from immunoSEQ multiplex PCR; TCRdb's copy has only in-frame clones and leaves some out. Here the sample spans about 20,000 clones, 82% being singletons. Trimming removed 5 bases at V and 11 bases at J, with 19 bases between. Germline CDR1 SGHAT, CDR2 FQNNGV. The length of the CDR3 is 14 residues. The study's findings and limits: CD8+ T-cell clonality showed no significant difference between rheumatoid arthritis patients and age-matched healthy controls. Slight underrepresentation of TRBV07 in rheumatoid arthritis patients was not adjusted for multiple comparisons.

The chain joins TRBV11-2 to TRBJ2-4, with D tentatively TRBD2 (7 bases). The receptor's source is an adult with rheumatoid arthritis. Sequences were obtained from CD8+ T cells sorted from blood. In DNA form, the CDR3 reads TGTGCCAGCAGCCTTAGCGGGTCTGAGGGGGTTCAGTACTTC. Translating gives CASSLSGSEGVQYF.